This T cell receptor beta chain was retrieved from a study of regulatory T cells in long-lasting Graves disease. Assembly of TCR beta libraries relied on iRepertoire HTBI primers together with Arm-PCR of CDR3 regions. MiXCR, run by TCRdb on the multiplex PCR reads, gives a single entry per CDR3 protein. This table holds 200,000 to 250,000 distinct CDR3 sequences, approximately 18% found once. Time point in this sample: newly diagnosed GD, antithyroid drugs for less than 3 months. RNA from PBMCs was the source of the TCR library. The CDR3 spans 17 residues. The ends lost 5 bases at V and 2 bases at J; junction bases unmatched: 8. CDR1 and CDR2 (germline): SGHAT, FQNNGV. In addition, the sample was reused for a study of T cells in Graves' hyperthyroidism and ophthalmopathy. That source notes: First-round RT-PCR of the TCR CDR3 relied on the HTBI primer set.

The TCR comes from a woman aged 25 to 39 with Graves disease. The sequencing used peripheral blood mononuclear cells (PBMCs), collected at new diagnosis, from a patient treated with antithyroid drugs. J is TRBJ2-4 and V is TRBV11-2; 11 nucleotides agree with TRBD2. CDR3: CASSLAGGPEPKNIQYF. The CDR3 region has the DNA TGTGCCAGCAGCCTAGCGGGGGGCCCCGAACCCAAAAACATTCAGTACTTC.